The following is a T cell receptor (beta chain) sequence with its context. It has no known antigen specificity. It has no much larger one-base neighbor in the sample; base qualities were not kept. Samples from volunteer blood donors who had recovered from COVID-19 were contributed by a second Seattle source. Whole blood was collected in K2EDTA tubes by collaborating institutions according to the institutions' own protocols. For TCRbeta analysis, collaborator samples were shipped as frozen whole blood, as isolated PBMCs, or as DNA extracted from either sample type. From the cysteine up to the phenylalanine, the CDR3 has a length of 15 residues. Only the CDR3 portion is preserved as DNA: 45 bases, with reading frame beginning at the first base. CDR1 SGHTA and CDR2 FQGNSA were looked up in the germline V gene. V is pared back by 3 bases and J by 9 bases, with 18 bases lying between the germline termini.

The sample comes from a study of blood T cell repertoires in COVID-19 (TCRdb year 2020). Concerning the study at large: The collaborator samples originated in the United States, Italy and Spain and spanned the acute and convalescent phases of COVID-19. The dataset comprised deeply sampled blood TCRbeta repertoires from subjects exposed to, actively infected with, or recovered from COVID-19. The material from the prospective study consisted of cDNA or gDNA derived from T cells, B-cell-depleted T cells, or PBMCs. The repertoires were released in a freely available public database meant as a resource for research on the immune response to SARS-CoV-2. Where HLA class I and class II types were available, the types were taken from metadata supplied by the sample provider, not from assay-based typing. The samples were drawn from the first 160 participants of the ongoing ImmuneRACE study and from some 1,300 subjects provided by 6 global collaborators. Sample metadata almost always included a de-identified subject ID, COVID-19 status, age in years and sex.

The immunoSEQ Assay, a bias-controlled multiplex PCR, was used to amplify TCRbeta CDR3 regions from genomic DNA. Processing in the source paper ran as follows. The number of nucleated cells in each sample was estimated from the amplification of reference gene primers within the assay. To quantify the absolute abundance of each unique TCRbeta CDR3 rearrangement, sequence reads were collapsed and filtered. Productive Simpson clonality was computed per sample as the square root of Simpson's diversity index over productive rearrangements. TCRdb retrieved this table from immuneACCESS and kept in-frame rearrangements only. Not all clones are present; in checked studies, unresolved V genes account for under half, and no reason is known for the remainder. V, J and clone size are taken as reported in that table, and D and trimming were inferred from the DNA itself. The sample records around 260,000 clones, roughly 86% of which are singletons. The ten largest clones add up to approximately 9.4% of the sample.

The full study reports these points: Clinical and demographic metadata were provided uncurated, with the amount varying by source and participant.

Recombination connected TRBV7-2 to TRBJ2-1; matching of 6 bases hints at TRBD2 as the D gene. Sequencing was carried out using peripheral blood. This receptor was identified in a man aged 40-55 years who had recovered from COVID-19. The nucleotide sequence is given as TGTGCCAGCAGCTTGACCGGGACTTTTGGAGGTGAGCAGTTCTTC. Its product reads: CASSLTGTFGGEQFF.